The 2 T cell receptor beta chains reported below all come from one sample, sequenced in a study of OX40 agonist ivuxolimab in advanced cancers. Clones were read by immunoSEQ multiplex PCR, and TCRdb kept only the in-frame ones, dropping some. The sample includes approximately 60,000 clones, around 84% of them seen just once. The input for sequencing was CD4+ or CD8+ T cells sorted from blood, taken in a trial of the OX40 agonist ivuxolimab. All receptors come from an adult with an advanced solid tumor such as melanoma, head and neck, liver or kidney cancer.

The chain employs TRBV4-1 and TRBJ2-5; possibly TRBD2 for D (6 bases). This CDR3 contains 13 residues. The V gene's germline CDR1 is MGHRA and CDR2 YSYEKL. Trimming left V 4 bases short and J 2 bases short, with 8 bases between. The CDR3 is CASSRGVQETQYF. CDR3 coding DNA: TGCGCCAGCAGCCGGGGGGTGCAAGAGACCCAGTACTTC.

V usage is TRBV5-6 and J usage is TRBJ1-1; D gene unclear. CDR1 is SGHDT, CDR2 YYEEEE, per germline. This CDR3 is built from 14 residues. V gave up 3 bases and J gave up 7 bases, with 16 bases separating them. The CDR3 loop reads CASSSTGSSGEAFF. The CDR3 DNA reads as TGTGCCAGCAGCTCTACCGGGTCCAGCGGTGAAGCTTTCTTT.